This TCR beta chain was profiled in a study of T cell responses to AZD1222 COVID-19 vaccine (dated by TCRdb to the early 2020s). General notes on the study: TCR sequencing covered roughly 230 trial participants: 200 to 220 given two doses of AZD1222 and 26 given two doses of MenACWY control vaccine. Trial participants were enrolled by age into 18-55, 56-69 and 70-plus year subgroups, with about 150, 28 and 57 TCR-sequenced participants respectively. General study outcomes and caveats: Participants were mostly white British and included more females than males, and it was suggested by the authors that clonal diversity may have been underestimated. Conclusions about previously exposed vaccinees are limited because only 5 or 6 AZD1222 recipients were SARS-CoV-2 seropositive at baseline. The whole spike protein was spanned by vaccine-associated CD4 TCRs, and dominant responses were seen in regions 160-218 and 743-854. After two AZD1222 doses, spike-specific TCR breadth and depth were significantly higher than at day 0 and than in MenACWY recipients. Reportedly, almost half of the unique spike-specific TCRs recognized epitopes lying outside the regions that are mutated in the B.1.351 and B.1.1.7 variants. Because no day 14 peak-response samples were available, the repertoires could be characterized only after the peak T cell response. The 56-69-year group was small, and its depth increase did not reach significance, likely because of low power.

The CDR3 regions of human TCRbeta chains were analyzed by immunosequencing. The original pipeline was this. Repertoire TCRs were checked for matches against a reference library of SARS-CoV-2-specific TCRs that had been generated using the MIRA antigen-specificity platform. Breadth was defined as the fraction of unique TCRs that were SARS-CoV-2-associated, and depth was defined as the fraction of total T cells that were SARS-CoV-2-associated. Using the MIRA data, each spike-specific TCR was mapped to the spike region that the TCR reacts to and placed in a CD4 or CD8 class. Log10-transformed breadth and depth values were compared by one-way ANOVA with Sidak's multiple comparisons tests. The clones in this table, taken by TCRdb from immuneACCESS, are in-frame only. Not every clone is retained; where verified, under half of the shortfall comes from an unresolved V gene, and the cause of the rest is unknown. V and J calls and clone size are those listed in that table; D and trimming were worked out from the DNA. This sample is represented by some 150,000 clones; 80% to 90% of them were singletons. The top ten clonotypes cover about 9% of the sample.

V has 0 bases trimmed and J has 10 bases trimmed; junction bases matching no gene number 7. The germline V gene gives CDR1 as LGHNA and CDR2 as YSLEER. The CDR3 holds 15 amino acids from the cysteine to the phenylalanine. The read is trimmed to its CDR3 DNA, 45 bases read in frame from base 1. Based on its abundance in the sample, this clone is medium-sized (0.01 to 0.1%). Its antigen remains undetermined. One base away there is no much larger clone; base qualities are not given. The sample's time point label, in plain terms: about 28 days (+/-7) after the second vaccine dose. AZD1222 recipients given second doses at about 4 weeks or at about 12 weeks were pooled, since spike-specific TCR depth and breadth were not found to differ between the two schedules. The vaccinee samples were drawn from two UK trials, COV001 and COV002, one of which was a single-blind randomized controlled phase 2/3 trial testing AZD1222 (ChAdOx1 nCoV-19) in healthy adults. For TCRbeta chain sequencing, PBMC samples from trial participants were taken at day 0 and at day 28 after the second dose.

Source: peripheral blood, taken 28 days after the second AZD1222 dose. In this chain, TRBV4-3 is recombined with TRBJ2-1; the junction holds 9 bases that match TRBD1. The TCR was taken from an adult who received the AZD1222 COVID-19 vaccine. The DNA sequence follows: TGCGCCAGCAGCCAAGAACCGGGACAGGGTGTCGAGCAGTTCTTC. This codes for CASSQEPGQGVEQFF.